What follows describes a single TCR beta chain. TCRdb used MiXCR to reprocess the 5' RACE reads, holding one entry per CDR3 protein. This sample has about 360,000 distinct CDR3 sequences; under 15% occur once, and the top ten carry about 1.1%. These data belong to a study of CD8 T cells in ankylosing spondylitis. The germline V gene has CDR1 SGHTA and CDR2 FQGNSA. V lost 5 bases and J lost 2, with 9 bases in between. The CDR3 contains 13 residues. The TCR comes from a male donor with ankylosing spondylitis or in good health (not recorded which). V and J are TRBV7-2 and TRBJ2-5; D gene unclear. Sequenced input: blood, either unsorted or a sorted T cell fraction (not recorded which). The CDR3, as DNA: TGTGCCAGCAGCCGTGACACACAAGAGACCCAGTACTTC. This translates into CASSRDTQETQYF.